The 14 T cell receptor beta chains below all came from one sample that was sequenced in a study of regulatory T cells in long-lasting Graves disease. Specified time point: newly diagnosed GD, antithyroid drugs for less than 3 months. Researchers made the TCR library from RNA that was extracted from PBMCs. Researchers made TCR beta libraries by using iRepertoire HTBI primers and running Arm-PCR on CDR3 regions. TCRdb fed the multiplex PCR reads into MiXCR, producing one record per CDR3 protein. The sample lists around 500,000 distinct CDR3 sequences, approximately 13% occurring once. The same specimen was also included in a second study, on T cells in Graves' hyperthyroidism and ophthalmopathy.

The material sequenced was peripheral blood mononuclear cells (PBMCs), taken at new diagnosis, from a patient treated with antithyroid drugs. The receptors were sampled from a man aged 25-45 years with Graves disease.

This clonotype was picked up many times. The V and J genes are TRBV12-3 or TRBV12-4 and TRBJ1-5; D possibly corresponds to TRBD1 (5 bases). V lost 6 bases, J lost 2 bases, and 8 bases lay in between. The CDR3 has 13 amino acids. CDR3 protein: CASSRGGNQPQHF. The CDR3 nucleotides read TGTGCCAGCAGCCGGGGGGGCAATCAGCCCCAGCATTTT.

This clonotype was seen at least ten times. The rearrangement joins TRBV19 to TRBJ1-2; weak D call: TRBD1 (6 bases). V lost 5 bases to trimming and J lost 4 bases, with 17 bases between them. The CDR3 has 15 amino acids. CDR1 is LNHDA, CDR2 SQIVND, per germline (reference sequence). CDR3 region: CASSLTGTKVYGYTF. The CDR3 nucleotides read TGTGCCAGTAGTCTGACCGGGACAAAAGTCTATGGCTACACCTTC.

This clonotype was counted many times. The chain links TRBV6-2 or TRBV6-3 to TRBJ2-1; D may be TRBD1 (8 bases). V was shortened by 5 bases and J by 9 bases, with 17 bases between the two germline ends. The CDR3 sequence is 14 residues long. Looked up from germline, CDR1 is MNHEY and CDR2 is SVGEGT. CDR3 protein: CASSTLTGGGEQFF. The DNA of the CDR3 is TGTGCCAGCAGTACGCTTACAGGGGGGGGTGAGCAGTTCTTC.

The table lists this clonotype with many counts. This rearrangement joins TRBV2 to TRBJ1-2, with D possibly matching TRBD1 (6 bases). Germline lookup yields CDR1 SNHLY and CDR2 FYNNEI. V was shortened by 10 bases and J by 0 bases, with 21 bases between the two germline ends. CDR3 length equals 16 residues. CDR3 amino acids: CAIKGGTPKANYGYTF. The CDR3, as DNA: TGTGCCATCAAGGGGGGGACACCTAAAGCTAACTATGGCTACACCTTC.

This clonotype appeared a few times. The chain joins TRBV27 to TRBJ1-6, with D possibly being TRBD1 (6 bases). CDR3 length: 15 residues. Germline CDR1 is MNHEY and CDR2 is SMNVEV (reference sequence). V dropped 5 bases and J dropped 4 bases, with 12 bases sitting between them. In nucleotides, the CDR3 is TGTGCCAGCAGTGGCCAGGGGCGGTATAATTCACCCCTCCACTTT. It encodes CASSGQGRYNSPLHF.

This chain links TRBV7-3 with TRBJ2-3; 9 bases line up with TRBD2. This CDR3 is built from 15 residues. Germline V gene sequence: CDR1 SGHTA, CDR2 FQGTGA. J gave up 3 bases and V 5 bases, and 6 bases lay outside the gene matches. CDR3: CASSPIAGVTDTQYF. The CDR3 region has the DNA TGTGCCAGCAGCCCTATAGCGGGAGTGACAGATACGCAGTATTTT.

V is TRBV20-1 and J is TRBJ2-7; 12 nucleotides match TRBD2. CDR1 and CDR2 from the germline V gene are DFQATT and SNEGSKA (reference sequence). The CDR3 has 17 residues. J lost 0 bases, V lost 0 bases, and 6 bases had no gene match. CDR3 in DNA: TGCAGTGCTAGAGAAACTAGCGGGAGGCTCAGCTCCTACGAGCAGTACTTC. Translated, it gives CSARETSGRLSSYEQYF.

This chain connects TRBV6-2 or TRBV6-3 to TRBJ2-1, with D possibly TRBD1 on 5 matching bases. CDR1 and CDR2 (germline): MNHEY, SVGEGT. The V gene lost 5 bases and the J gene lost 9 bases, with 11 bases spanning the gap. CDR3 length: 12 residues. CDR3 protein: CASSHRWAEQFF. The DNA for the CDR3 is TGTGCCAGCAGTCACAGGTGGGCTGAGCAGTTCTTC.

This clonotype showed up many times. The genes are TRBV9 and TRBJ1-2; D is unclear. The CDR3 totals 16 residues. The ends were cut back, 3 bases at V and 5 bases at J, with 20 bases in the middle. Germline CDR1 and CDR2: SGDLS and YYNGEE. The DNA of the CDR3 is TGTGCCAGCAGCGCCTATTCAAGGACCGAAGTTTATGGCTACACCTTC. Translating gives CASSAYSRTEVYGYTF.

This clonotype showed up just a few times. The genes are TRBV10-1 and TRBJ2-5; weak D call: TRBD1 (5 bases). V was cut by 0 bases and J by 2 bases, with 7 bases left in between. The V gene's germline CDR1 is WNHNN and CDR2 SYGVQD (reference sequence). This CDR3 has 14 amino acids. The CDR3 reads CASSESRGQETQYF. The CDR3 region has the DNA TGCGCCAGCAGTGAGTCAAGGGGACAAGAGACCCAGTACTTC.

The chain carries TRBV7-3 and TRBJ2-5; 7 bases agree with TRBD1. There are 15 residues in the CDR3. Germline V CDR1 and CDR2: SGHTA, FQGTGA. V was clipped by 2 bases and J by 5 bases; unmatched bases: 8. The CDR3 region has the DNA TGTGCCAGCAGCTTAGTAGGACAGGCTGGGGAGACCCAGTACTTC. Its protein is CASSLVGQAGETQYF.

Remarks on this clonotype: This sequence may be a read error, since a much larger clone differs from it by one base. This chain joins TRBV28 and TRBJ2-4; TRBD1 is a possible D gene (6 bases). This CDR3 has 15 amino acids. Germline V lookup: CDR1 MDHEN, CDR2 SYDVKM. DNA for the CDR3: TGTGCCAGCAGCCGACAGGCAGGGGCCAAAAACGTTCAGTACTTC. Its protein is CASSRQAGAKNVQYF.

This clonotype has more than one count but fewer than ten. The V gene is TRBV3-1, the J gene TRBJ2-4; D might be TRBD1 or TRBD2, each matching 5 bases. The CDR3 has 13 residues. Germline CDR1 reads LGHDT; CDR2 reads YNNKEL (reference sequence). The V end lost 0 bases, the J end lost 6 bases, and 6 bases lay between the germline ends. DNA of the CDR3: TGTGCCAGCAGCCAAGATGGGGGAAACATTCAGTACTTC. Protein: CASSQDGGNIQYF. The full variable domain, in which reference TRBV3-1 and TRBJ2-4 provide the parts outside the CDR3, is DTAVSQTPKYLVTQMGNDKSIKCEQNLGHDTMYWYKQDSKKFLKIMFSYNNKELIINETVPNRFSPKSPDKAHLNLHINSLELGDSAVYFCASSQDGGNIQYFGAGTRLSVL.

This clonotype was seen a few times. This chain uses TRBV27 with TRBJ2-2, with 8 nucleotides matching TRBD2. The CDR3 sequence is 15 residues long. In germline, CDR1 is MNHEY, CDR2 SMNVEV (reference sequence). Germline trimming cut 7 bases from V and 4 bases from J; bases unmatched to any gene: 8. This CDR3 is CASTYSAGGTGELFF. The CDR3 region has the DNA TGTGCCAGCACGTACTCCGCGGGGGGCACCGGGGAGCTGTTTTTT.